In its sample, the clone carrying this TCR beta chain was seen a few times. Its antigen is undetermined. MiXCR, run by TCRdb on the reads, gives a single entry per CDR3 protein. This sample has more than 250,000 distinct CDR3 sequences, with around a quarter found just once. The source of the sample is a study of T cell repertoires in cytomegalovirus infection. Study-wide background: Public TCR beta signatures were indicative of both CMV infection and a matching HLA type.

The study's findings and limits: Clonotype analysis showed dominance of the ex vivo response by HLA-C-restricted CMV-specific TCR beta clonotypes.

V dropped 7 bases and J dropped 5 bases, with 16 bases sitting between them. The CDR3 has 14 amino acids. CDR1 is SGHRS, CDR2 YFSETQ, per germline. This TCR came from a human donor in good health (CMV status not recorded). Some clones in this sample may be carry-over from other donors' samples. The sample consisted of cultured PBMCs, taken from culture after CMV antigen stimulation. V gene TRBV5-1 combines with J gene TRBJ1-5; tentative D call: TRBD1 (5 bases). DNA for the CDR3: TGCGCCAGCGGGTTGAGGGGCCGCCATCAGCCCCAGCATTTT. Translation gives CASGLRGRHQPQHF.